Following are 19 T cell receptor beta chains from one sample sequenced in a study of blood T cell repertoires in COVID-19. Sequencing was performed with immunoSEQ multiplex PCR; in TCRdb, only in-frame clones are kept and a portion is missing. This table holds about 70,000 clones, more than 75% found once. Sequenced input: peripheral blood. The source of these receptors is a woman at least 80 years old with active or convalescent COVID-19.

The chain has TRBV7-2 and TRBJ1-6; 7 nucleotides align to TRBD1. This CDR3 contains 16 residues. CDR1 is SGHTA, CDR2 FQGNSA, per germline. V dropped 2 bases and J dropped 7; count of bases not matched to a gene: 8. CDR3 nucleotide sequence: TGTGCCAGCAGCTTACCTCAGGGGGTCGTCAATTCACCCCTCCACTTT. Its translation: CASSLPQGVVNSPLHF.

This rearrangement joins TRBV30 to TRBJ2-3; D may be TRBD1 (5 bases). Germline CDR1 is GTSNPN and CDR2 is SVGIG (reference sequence). CDR3 length equals 14 residues. The V gene lost 3 bases and the J gene lost 2 bases, with 12 bases spanning the gap. DNA for the CDR3: TGTGCCTGGAGGGGGCTGGCGGACACAGATACGCAGTATTTT. The encoded protein is CAWRGLADTDTQYF. The whole variable domain, remainder taken from reference TRBV30 and TRBJ2-3, is SQTIHQWPATLVQPVGSPLSLECTVEGTSNPNLYWYRQAAGRGLQLLFYSVGIGQISSEVPQNLSASRPQDRQFILSSKKLLLSDSGFYLCAWRGLADTDTQYFGPGTRLTVL.

The chain has TRBV7-6 and TRBJ2-2; maybe TRBD2 (6 bases). The CDR3 covers 18 residues. V was shortened by 1 base and J by 0 bases, with 15 bases between the two germline ends. Germline V CDR1 and CDR2: SGHVS, FNYEAQ. The chain's CDR3 is CASSLVGVGLTNTGELFF. For the CDR3, the DNA is TGTGCCAGCAGCTTAGTAGGGGTGGGACTCACGAACACCGGGGAGCTGTTTTTT.

The chain joins TRBV9 to TRBJ1-1, with D possibly matching TRBD1 (6 bases). Germline lookup yields CDR1 SGDLS and CDR2 YYNGEE. The V gene lost 4 bases and the J gene lost 7 bases, with 17 bases spanning the gap. The CDR3 has 14 amino acids. The CDR3 reads CASSPPGRGFEAFF. DNA for the CDR3: TGTGCCAGCAGCCCCCCCGGCAGGGGTTTTGAAGCTTTCTTT.

This clone was detected only a few times. This rearrangement joins TRBV9 to TRBJ2-3, with 9 bases lining up with TRBD1. Germline assignment: CDR1 SGDLS and CDR2 YYNGEE. The CDR3 is made up of 14 amino acids. J was trimmed by 4 bases and V by 5 bases; bases with no gene match: 5. CDR3 residues: CASSYTGGPDTQYF. Here the CDR3 DNA reads TGTGCCAGCAGTTATACAGGGGGCCCAGATACGCAGTATTTT.

The chain has TRBV27 and TRBJ1-1; TRBD1 might be the D (6 bases). The V end lost 5 bases, the J end lost 4 bases, and 11 bases lay between the germline ends. Germline values: CDR1 MNHEY, CDR2 SMNVEV (reference sequence). The CDR3 has 13 residues. CDR3 coding DNA: TGTGCCAGCAGTACATCAGGGGTCACTGAAGCTTTCTTT. Translated, it gives CASSTSGVTEAFF.

This chain links TRBV6-5 with TRBJ1-2; D gene uncertain. From germline, CDR1 is MNHEY and CDR2 SVGAGI. The CDR3 is made up of 13 amino acids. V shed 4 bases and J shed 6 bases, with 12 bases lying between them. CDR3: CASSSYSENGYTF. Written as DNA, the CDR3 is TGTGCCAGCAGTTCCTACAGTGAAAATGGCTACACCTTC.

V is TRBV5-1 and J is TRBJ1-6; 7 bases are a match to TRBD1. The CDR3 sequence is 18 residues long. The J segment lost 6 bases and the V segment lost 2 bases, leaving 14 bases of the junction unmatched. Germline V lookup: CDR1 SGHRS, CDR2 YFSETQ. The CDR3 bases are TGCGCCAGCAGCTTTTTTGGAGCGACAGGGACGAGTAATTCACCCCTCCACTTT. It codes for CASSFFGATGTSNSPLHF.

The V and J genes are TRBV5-4 and TRBJ2-3; 7 bases are a match to TRBD1. Germline V gene sequence: CDR1 SGHNT, CDR2 YYREEE (reference sequence). Losses at the gene ends were 4 bases for V and 0 bases for J; bases not matched to a gene: 14. The CDR3 has 18 residues. In DNA, the CDR3 is TGTGCCAGCAGCCCGACCATAAAGACAGGGATTAGCACAGATACGCAGTATTTT. Encoded protein: CASSPTIKTGISTDTQYF. Supplemented by reference TRBV5-4 and TRBJ2-3, the full variable domain reads ETGVTQSPTHLIKTRGQQVTLRCSSQSGHNTVSWYQQALGQGPQFIFQYYREEENGRGNFPPRFSGLQFPNYSSELNVNALELDDSALYLCASSPTIKTGISTDTQYFGPGTRLTVL.

This clone was observed many times. This chain joins TRBV11-2 and TRBJ2-1; 12 bases agree with TRBD2. The CDR3 runs to 17 residues. Trimming cost V 2 bases and J 4 bases; bases outside gene matches: 6. CDR1 is SGHAT, CDR2 FQNNGV, per germline. CDR3 protein: CASSLRELAGGYNEQFF. The CDR3 DNA is TGTGCCAGCAGCTTACGAGAACTAGCGGGGGGTTACAATGAGCAGTTCTTC.

This clone appeared a single time. This chain connects TRBV6-6 to TRBJ2-1; TRBD1 is a possible D gene (6 bases). CDR1 MNHNY and CDR2 SVGAGI come from the germline V gene (reference sequence). V was cut by 0 bases and J by 9 bases, with 12 bases left in between. The length of the CDR3 is 14 residues. In nucleotides, the CDR3 is TGTGCCAGCAGTTACTCGCCGGACAGCGGTGAGCAGTTCTTC. Protein product: CASSYSPDSGEQFF.

This chain links TRBV15 with TRBJ1-4, with D possibly being TRBD1 (5 bases). The CDR3 length is 10 residues. V lost 8 bases to trimming and J lost 9 bases, with 7 bases between them. Germline V gene data show CDR1 as LNHNV and CDR2 as YYDKDF (reference sequence). The CDR3 nucleotides are TGTGCCACCGGGGGGAAAAAACTGTTTTTT. Protein: CATGGKKLFF.

This chain uses TRBV28 with TRBJ1-2; TRBD1 aligns across 9 bases. Germline V CDR1 and CDR2: MDHEN, SYDVKM. CDR3 length: 15 amino acids. V dropped 1 base and J dropped 8; count of bases not matched to a gene: 8. CDR3 region: CASSLSYRGLDGYTF. CDR3 nucleotides: TGTGCCAGCAGTTTATCTTACAGGGGGCTGGACGGCTACACCTTC.

This chain uses TRBV11-2 with TRBJ1-3; D possibly corresponds to TRBD1 (6 bases). Between the trimmed V and J ends, which lost 4 bases and 1 base, there was a span of 11 bases. CDR3 size: 15 residues. The germline V gene encodes CDR1 SGHAT and CDR2 FQNNGV. CDR3 DNA: TGTGCCAGCAGCTCAATTACAGGGTCTGGAAACACCATATATTTT. This encodes CASSSITGSGNTIYF. The complete variable domain, with remaining parts taken from reference TRBV11-2 and TRBJ1-3, reads EAGVAQSPRYKIIEKRQSVAFWCNPISGHATLYWYQQILGQGPKLLIQFQNNGVVDDSQLPKDRFSAERLKGVDSTLKIQPAKLEDSAVYLCASSSITGSGNTIYFGEGSWLTVV.

The V and J genes are TRBV19 and TRBJ2-7; perhaps TRBD1 as D (5 bases). Germline assignment: CDR1 LNHDA and CDR2 SQIVND (reference sequence). This CDR3 region has 14 residues. V lost 5 bases and J lost 0, with 11 bases in between. The CDR3 DNA follows: TGTGCCAGTAGTCGATTGACAGCCTCCTACGAGCAGTACTTC. This translates into CASSRLTASYEQYF.

The rearrangement links TRBV15 to TRBJ1-2, with D uncertain. V was cut by 0 bases and J by 4 bases, with 12 bases left in between. Per germline, CDR1 LNHNV and CDR2 YYDKDF (reference sequence). CDR3 length equals 15 residues. The CDR3 bases are TGTGCCACCAGCAGAGATCCGGGGAGCCCCTATGGCTACACCTTC. It is translated as CATSRDPGSPYGYTF. The complete variable domain, with remaining parts taken from reference TRBV15 and TRBJ1-2, reads DAMVIQNPRYQVTQFGKPVTLSCSQTLNHNVMYWYQQKSSQAPKLLFHYYDKDFNNEADTPDNFQSRRPNTSFCFLDIRSPGLGDTAMYLCATSRDPGSPYGYTFGSGTRLTVV.

About this clone: Other DNA sequences within the sample encode an identical CDR3. V usage is TRBV30 and J usage is TRBJ1-5; the D gene is possibly TRBD1 (5 bases). Per germline, CDR1 GTSNPN and CDR2 SVGIG (reference sequence). V was shortened by 4 bases and J by 1 base, with 11 bases between the two germline ends. The CDR3 has 14 amino acids. The CDR3 loop is CAWNQGGSNQPQHF. In DNA, the CDR3 is TGTGCCTGGAACCAGGGTGGGAGCAATCAGCCCCAGCATTTT.

V usage is TRBV7-8 and J usage is TRBJ2-5; TRBD1 matches at 7 bases. V was pared by 5 bases and J by 5 bases, with 8 bases of the junction left unmatched. CDR1 is SGHVS, CDR2 FQNEAQ, per germline. The CDR3 covers 14 residues. CDR3 nucleotide sequence: TGTGCCAGCAGCCCCGCAGGGGGAGCGGAGACCCAGTACTTC. It is translated as CASSPAGGAETQYF.

The chain links TRBV14 to TRBJ1-2; 10 nucleotides match TRBD1. V shed 1 base and J 6 bases; nucleotides not matched to a gene: 8. Germline-derived CDR1 and CDR2 are SGHDN and FVKESK. This CDR3 spans 16 amino acids. This CDR3 is CASSQGPGQGVHGYTF. DNA for the CDR3: TGTGCCAGCAGCCAAGGACCAGGACAGGGGGTTCATGGCTACACCTTC.